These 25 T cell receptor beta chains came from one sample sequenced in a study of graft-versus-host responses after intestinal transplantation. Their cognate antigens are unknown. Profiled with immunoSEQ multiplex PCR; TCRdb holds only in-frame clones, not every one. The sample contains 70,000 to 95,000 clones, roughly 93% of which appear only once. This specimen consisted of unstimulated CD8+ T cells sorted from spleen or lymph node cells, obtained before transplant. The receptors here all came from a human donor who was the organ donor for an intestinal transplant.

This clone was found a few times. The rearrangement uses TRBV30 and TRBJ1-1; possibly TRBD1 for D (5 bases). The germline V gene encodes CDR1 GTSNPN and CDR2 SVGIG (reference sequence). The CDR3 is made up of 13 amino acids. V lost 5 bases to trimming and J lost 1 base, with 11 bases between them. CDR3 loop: CAWSQATNTEAFF. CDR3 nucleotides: TGTGCCTGGTCACAGGCGACGAACACTGAAGCTTTCTTT. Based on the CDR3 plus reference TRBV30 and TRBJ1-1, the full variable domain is SQTIHQWPATLVQPVGSPLSLECTVEGTSNPNLYWYRQAAGRGLQLLFYSVGIGQISSEVPQNLSASRPQDRQFILSSKKLLLSDSGFYLCAWSQATNTEAFFGQGTRLTVV.

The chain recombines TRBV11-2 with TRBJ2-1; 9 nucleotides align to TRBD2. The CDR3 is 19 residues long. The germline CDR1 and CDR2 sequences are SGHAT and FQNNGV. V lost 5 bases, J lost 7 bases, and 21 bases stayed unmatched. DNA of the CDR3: TGTGCCAGCAGCCAGGGTGGTTCTAGCGGGGCCCTATTTGGGAATGAGCAGTTCTTC. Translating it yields CASSQGGSSGALFGNEQFF.

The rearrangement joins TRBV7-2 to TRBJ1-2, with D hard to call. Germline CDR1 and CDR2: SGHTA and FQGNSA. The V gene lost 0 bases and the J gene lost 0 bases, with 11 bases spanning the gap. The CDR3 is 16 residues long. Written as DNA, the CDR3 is TGTGCCAGCAGCTTAGCGCCTCAGGTGCCTAACTATGGCTACACCTTC. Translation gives CASSLAPQVPNYGYTF.

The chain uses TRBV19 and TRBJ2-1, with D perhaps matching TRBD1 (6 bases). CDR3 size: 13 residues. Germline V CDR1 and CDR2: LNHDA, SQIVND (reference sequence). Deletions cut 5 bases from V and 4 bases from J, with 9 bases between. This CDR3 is CASSVDSYNEQFF. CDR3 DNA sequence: TGTGCCAGTAGTGTGGACAGTTACAATGAGCAGTTCTTC.

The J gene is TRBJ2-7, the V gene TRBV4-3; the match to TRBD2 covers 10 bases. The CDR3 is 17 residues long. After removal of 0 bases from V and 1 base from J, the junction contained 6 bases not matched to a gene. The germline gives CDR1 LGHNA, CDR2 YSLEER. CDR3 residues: CASSQDKLAGSSYEQYF. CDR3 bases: TGCGCCAGCAGCCAAGATAAACTAGCGGGATCGTCCTACGAGCAGTACTTC.

CDR3 in DNA: TGTGCCAGCAGCTTAGACGGGAGCTACGAGCAGTACTTC. This translates into CASSLDGSYEQYF. J is TRBJ2-7 and V is TRBV7-8, with D possibly matching TRBD2 (6 bases). Trimming left V 1 base short and J 3 bases short, with 7 bases between. Germline-derived CDR1 and CDR2 are SGHVS and FQNEAQ. This CDR3 has 13 amino acids.

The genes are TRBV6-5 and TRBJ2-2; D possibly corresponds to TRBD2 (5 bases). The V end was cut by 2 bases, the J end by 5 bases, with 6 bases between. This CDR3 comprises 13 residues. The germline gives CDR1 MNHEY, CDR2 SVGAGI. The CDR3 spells CASSYEGTGELFF. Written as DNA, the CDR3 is TGTGCCAGCAGTTACGAGGGAACCGGGGAGCTGTTTTTT.

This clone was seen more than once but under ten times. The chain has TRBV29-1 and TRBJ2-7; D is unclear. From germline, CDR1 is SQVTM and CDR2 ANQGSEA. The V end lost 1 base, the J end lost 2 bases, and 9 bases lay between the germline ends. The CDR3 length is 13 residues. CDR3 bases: TGCAGCGTTGAAGCTGAACACACCTACGAGCAGTACTTC. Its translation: CSVEAEHTYEQYF.

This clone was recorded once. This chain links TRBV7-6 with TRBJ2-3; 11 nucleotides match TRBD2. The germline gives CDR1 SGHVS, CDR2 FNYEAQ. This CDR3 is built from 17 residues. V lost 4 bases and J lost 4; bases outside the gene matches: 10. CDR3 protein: CASSSTFSGGESDTQYF. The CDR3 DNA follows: TGTGCCAGCAGCTCCACCTTTAGCGGGGGGGAGTCAGATACGCAGTATTTT.

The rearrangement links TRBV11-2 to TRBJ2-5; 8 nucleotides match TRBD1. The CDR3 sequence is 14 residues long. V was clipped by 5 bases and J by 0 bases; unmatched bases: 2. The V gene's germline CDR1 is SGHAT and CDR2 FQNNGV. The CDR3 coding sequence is TGTGCCAGCAGCCGACAGGGGTACCAAGAGACCCAGTACTTC. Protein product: CASSRQGYQETQYF.

As DNA, the CDR3 is TGCGCCAGCAGGCCCACCCCGACTAGCAACAATGAGCAGTTCTTC. Translated: CASRPTPTSNNEQFF. The chain has TRBV10-2 and TRBJ2-1, with TRBD2 matching over 7 bases. The V segment lost 6 bases and the J segment 5 bases; nucleotides outside the gene matches: 10. The germline gives CDR1 WSHSY, CDR2 SAAADI. This CDR3 is built from 15 residues.

The chain's CDR3 is CATSRDLIFPKGTNPNEQFF. The DNA for the CDR3 is TGTGCCACCAGCAGAGACCTCATCTTCCCGAAAGGGACTAATCCCAATGAGCAGTTCTTC. The chain combines TRBV15 with TRBJ2-1; 7 bases are a match to TRBD2. Germline values: CDR1 LNHNV, CDR2 YYDKDF (reference sequence). The CDR3 is 20 residues long. V was pared by 0 bases and J by 6 bases, with 20 bases of the junction left unmatched.

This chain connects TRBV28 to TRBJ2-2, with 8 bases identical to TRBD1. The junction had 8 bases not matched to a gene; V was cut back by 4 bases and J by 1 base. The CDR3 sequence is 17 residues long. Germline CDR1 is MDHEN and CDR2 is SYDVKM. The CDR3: CASSSPDRVWNTGELFF. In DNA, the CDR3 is TGTGCCAGCAGTTCCCCGGACAGGGTGTGGAACACCGGGGAGCTGTTTTTT.

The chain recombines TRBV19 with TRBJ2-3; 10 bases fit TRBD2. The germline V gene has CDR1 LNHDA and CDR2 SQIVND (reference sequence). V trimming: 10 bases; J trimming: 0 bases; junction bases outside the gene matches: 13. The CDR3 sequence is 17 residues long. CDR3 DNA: TGTGCCACGACAACCAGACTAGCGGGTCCCAGCACAGATACGCAGTATTTT. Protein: CATTTRLAGPSTDTQYF.

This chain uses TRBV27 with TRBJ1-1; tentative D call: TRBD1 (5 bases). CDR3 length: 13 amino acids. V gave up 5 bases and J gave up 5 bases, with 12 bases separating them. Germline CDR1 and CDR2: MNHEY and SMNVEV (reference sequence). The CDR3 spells CASSLSGGTEAFF. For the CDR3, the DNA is TGTGCCAGCAGTCTCAGCGGGGGGACTGAAGCTTTCTTT.

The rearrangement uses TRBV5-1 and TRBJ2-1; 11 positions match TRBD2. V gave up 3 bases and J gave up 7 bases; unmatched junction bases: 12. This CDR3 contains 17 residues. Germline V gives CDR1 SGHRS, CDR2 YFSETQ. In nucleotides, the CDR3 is TGCGCCAGCAGCTATACTTTAGCGGGGGGGCCTGGGAATGAGCAGTTCTTC. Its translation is CASSYTLAGGPGNEQFF. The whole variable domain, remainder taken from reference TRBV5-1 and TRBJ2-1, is KAGVTQTPRYLIKTRGQQVTLSCSPISGHRSVSWYQQTPGQGLQFLFEYFSETQRNKGNFPGRFSGRQFSNSRSEMNVSTLELGDSALYLCASSYTLAGGPGNEQFFGPGTRLTVL.

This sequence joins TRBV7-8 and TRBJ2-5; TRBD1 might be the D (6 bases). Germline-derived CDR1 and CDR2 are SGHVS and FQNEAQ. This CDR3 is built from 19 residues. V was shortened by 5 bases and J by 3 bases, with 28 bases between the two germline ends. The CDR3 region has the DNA TGTGCCAGCAGCCCGCACGCTGGGGGCCCTGTCAACAAGGAAGAGACCCAGTACTTC. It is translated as CASSPHAGGPVNKEETQYF.

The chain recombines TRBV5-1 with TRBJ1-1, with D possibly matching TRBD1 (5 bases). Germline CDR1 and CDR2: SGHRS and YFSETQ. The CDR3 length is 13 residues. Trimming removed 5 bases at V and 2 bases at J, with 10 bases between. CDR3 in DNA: TGCGCCAGCAGAGACAGCTCCAACACTGAAGCTTTCTTT. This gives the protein CASRDSSNTEAFF.

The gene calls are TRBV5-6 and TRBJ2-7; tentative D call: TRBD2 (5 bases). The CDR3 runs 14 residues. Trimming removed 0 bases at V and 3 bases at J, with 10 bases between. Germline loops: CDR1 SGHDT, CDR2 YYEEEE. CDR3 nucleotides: TGTGCCAGCAGCTTGGGGCCGGGGAACTACGAGCAGTACTTC. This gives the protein CASSLGPGNYEQYF.

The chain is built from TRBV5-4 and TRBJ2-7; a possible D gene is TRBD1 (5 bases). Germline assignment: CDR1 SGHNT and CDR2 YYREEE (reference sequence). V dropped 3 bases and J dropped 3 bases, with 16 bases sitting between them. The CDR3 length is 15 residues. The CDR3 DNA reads TGTGCCAGCAGCTACAGCCCGACTCAGGGCTACGAGCAGTACTTC. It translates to CASSYSPTQGYEQYF.

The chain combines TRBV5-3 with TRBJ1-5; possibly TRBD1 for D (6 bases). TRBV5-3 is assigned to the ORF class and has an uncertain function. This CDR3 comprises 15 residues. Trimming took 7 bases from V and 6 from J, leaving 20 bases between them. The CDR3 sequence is CARPQPAGVRQPQHF. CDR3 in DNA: TGTGCCAGACCTCAACCGGCAGGGGTTCGTCAGCCCCAGCATTTT.

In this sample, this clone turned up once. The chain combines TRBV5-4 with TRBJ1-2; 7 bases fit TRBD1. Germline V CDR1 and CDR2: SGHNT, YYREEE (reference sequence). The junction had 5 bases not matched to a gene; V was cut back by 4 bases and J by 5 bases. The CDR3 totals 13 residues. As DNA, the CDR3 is TGTGCCAGCAGCCCGGACAGGCTGTATGGCTACACCTTC. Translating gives CASSPDRLYGYTF.

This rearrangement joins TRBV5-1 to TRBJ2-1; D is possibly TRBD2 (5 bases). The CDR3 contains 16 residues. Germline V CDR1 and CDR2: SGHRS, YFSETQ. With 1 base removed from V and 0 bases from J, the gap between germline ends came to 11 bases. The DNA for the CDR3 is TGCGCCAGCAGCTTGTTGCGGGTAGGCTCCTACAATGAGCAGTTCTTC. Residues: CASSLLRVGSYNEQFF.

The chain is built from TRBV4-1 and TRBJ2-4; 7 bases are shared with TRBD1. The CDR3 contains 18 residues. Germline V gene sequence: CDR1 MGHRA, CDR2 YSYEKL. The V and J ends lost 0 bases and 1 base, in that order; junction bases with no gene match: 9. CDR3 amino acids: CASSQESEGALAKNIQYF. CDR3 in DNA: TGCGCCAGCAGCCAAGAGTCCGAGGGGGCCTTGGCCAAAAACATTCAGTACTTC.

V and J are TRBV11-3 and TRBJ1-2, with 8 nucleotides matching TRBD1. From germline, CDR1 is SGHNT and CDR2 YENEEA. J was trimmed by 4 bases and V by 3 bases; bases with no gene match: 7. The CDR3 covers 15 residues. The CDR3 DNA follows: TGTGCCAGCAGCTTCAGGGGGCGCACCCCCTATGGCTACACCTTC. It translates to CASSFRGRTPYGYTF. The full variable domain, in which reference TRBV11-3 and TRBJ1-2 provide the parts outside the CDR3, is EAGVVQSPRYKIIEKKQPVAFWCNPISGHNTLYWYLQNLGQGPELLIRYENEEAVDDSQLPKDRFSAERLKGVDSTLKIQPAELGDSAVYLCASSFRGRTPYGYTFGSGTRLTVV.